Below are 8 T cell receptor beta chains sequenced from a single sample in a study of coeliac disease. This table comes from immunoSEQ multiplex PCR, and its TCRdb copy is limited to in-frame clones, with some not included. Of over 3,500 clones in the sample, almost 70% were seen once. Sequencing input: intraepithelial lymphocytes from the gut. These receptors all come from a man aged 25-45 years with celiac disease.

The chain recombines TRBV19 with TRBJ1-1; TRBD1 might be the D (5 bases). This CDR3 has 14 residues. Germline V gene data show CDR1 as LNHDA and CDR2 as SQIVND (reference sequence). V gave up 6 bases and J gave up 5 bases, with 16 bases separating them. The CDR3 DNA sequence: TGTGCCAGTAGGAGTACAACTGGGGGGACTGAAGCTTTCTTT. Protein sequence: CASRSTTGGTEAFF.

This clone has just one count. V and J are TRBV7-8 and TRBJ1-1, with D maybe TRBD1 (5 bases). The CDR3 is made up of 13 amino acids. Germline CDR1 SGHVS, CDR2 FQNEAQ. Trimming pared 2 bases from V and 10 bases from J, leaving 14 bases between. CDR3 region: CASSLSQGPGAFF. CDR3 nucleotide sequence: TGTGCCAGCAGCTTAAGTCAGGGCCCAGGAGCTTTCTTT.

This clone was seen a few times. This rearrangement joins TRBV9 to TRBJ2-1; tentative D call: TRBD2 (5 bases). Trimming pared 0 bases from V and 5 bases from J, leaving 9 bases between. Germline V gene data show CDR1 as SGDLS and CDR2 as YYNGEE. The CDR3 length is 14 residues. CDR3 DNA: TGTGCCAGCAGCGTAGGGACTTCCCACAATGAGCAGTTCTTC. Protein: CASSVGTSHNEQFF.

CDR3 sequence reads: CASSARTGINTGELFF. DNA of the CDR3: TGTGCCAGCAGCGCGAGGACAGGGATTAACACCGGGGAGCTGTTTTTT. The chain has TRBV11-3 and TRBJ2-2; 8 bases agree with TRBD1. Germline lookup yields CDR1 SGHNT and CDR2 YENEEA. The CDR3 totals 16 residues. The V gene end was trimmed by 5 bases and the J gene end by 2 bases; junction bases not matched to a gene: 7.

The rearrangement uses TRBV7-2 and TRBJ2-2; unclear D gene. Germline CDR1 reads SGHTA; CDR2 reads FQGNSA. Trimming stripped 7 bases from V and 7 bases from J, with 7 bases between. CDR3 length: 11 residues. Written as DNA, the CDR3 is TGTGCCAGCAATCAGTTCGGGGAGCTGTTTTTT. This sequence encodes CASNQFGELFF.

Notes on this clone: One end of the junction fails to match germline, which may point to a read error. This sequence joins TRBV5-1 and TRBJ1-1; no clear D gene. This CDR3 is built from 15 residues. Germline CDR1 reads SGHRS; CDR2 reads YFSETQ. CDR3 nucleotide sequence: TGCGCCAGCAGCCTCGGCGCCGGGTTAAACACTAAAGCTTTCTTT. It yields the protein CASSLGAGLNTKAFF.

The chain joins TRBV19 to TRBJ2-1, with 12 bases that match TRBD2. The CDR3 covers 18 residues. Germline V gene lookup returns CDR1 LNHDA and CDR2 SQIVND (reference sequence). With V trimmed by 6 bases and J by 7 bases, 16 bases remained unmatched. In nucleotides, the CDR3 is TGTGCCAGTAGCTCCTTAGGACTAGCGGGAAATCTTGGTAATGAGCAGTTCTTC. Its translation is CASSSLGLAGNLGNEQFF. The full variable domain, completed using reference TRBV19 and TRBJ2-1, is DGGITQSPKYLFRKEGQNVTLSCEQNLNHDAMYWYRQDPGQGLRLIYYSQIVNDFQKGDIAEGYSVSREKKESFPLTVTSAQKNPTAFYLCASSSLGLAGNLGNEQFFGPGTRLTVL.

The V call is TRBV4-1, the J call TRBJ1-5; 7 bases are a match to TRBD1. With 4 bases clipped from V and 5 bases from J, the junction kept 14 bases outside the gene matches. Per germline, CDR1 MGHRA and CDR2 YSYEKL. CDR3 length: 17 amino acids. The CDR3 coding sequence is TGCGCCAGCAGCCCCCAATCAGGCCGGGACAGCTATCAGCCCCAGCATTTT. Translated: CASSPQSGRDSYQPQHF.